This T cell receptor (beta chain) was recorded in a study of shared clonotypes between healthy human individuals. CDR1 and CDR2 from the germline V gene are SGDLS and YYNGEE. V dropped 0 bases and J dropped 0; count of bases not matched to a gene: 7. This CDR3 comprises 17 residues. The repertoire was sequenced with immunoSEQ multiplex PCR; TCRdb's copy has only in-frame clones and lacks some. This sample yields millions of clones, of which 93% are seen a single time; under 0.45% belongs to the top ten. The source of this sequence is a man in his late teens or twenties in good health. Some clones in this sample may be carry-over from other donors' samples. This rearrangement joins TRBV9 to TRBJ2-7; 9 nucleotides line up with TRBD1. Specimen: naive CD4+ T cells from PBMCs. Regarding subset: CD45RA+ positively selected. This CDR3 reads CASSVATRDRVSYEQYF. CDR3 nucleotide sequence: TGTGCCAGCAGCGTAGCTACCCGGGACAGGGTCTCCTACGAGCAGTACTTC. The variable domain in full, completed from reference TRBV9 and TRBJ2-7, reads DSGVTQTPKHLITATGQRVTLRCSPRSGDLSVYWYQQSLDQGLQFLIQYYNGEERAKGNILERFSAQQFPDLHSELNLSSLELGDSALYFCASSVATRDRVSYEQYFGPGTRLTVT.